The 20 T cell receptor beta chains below come from one sample, sequenced in a study (dated by TCRdb to the mid-2010s). Libraries were made using 5' RACE. Sequencing was performed on an Illumina MiSeq. TCRdb took the public reads, trimmed them with fastp at Q25, ran MiXCR for clone calling and kept in-frame beta chains. One record per CDR3 amino acid sequence lists the most common genes and DNA. The sample table records tens of thousands of distinct CDR3 sequences; 15% to 20% of these occur just once. The leading ten clones occupy 2% to 2.5% of the sample. The sequenced material came from naive CD4+ T cells sorted from blood. Per the publication, the cell subset or site label means: naive CD4+ T cells, CD4+CD45RA+CD25-. All receptors derive from a female donor with breast cancer.

This clonotype occurred a few times. This may come from a read error, since a much larger clone is one base off. Lacking the conserved final phenylalanine or tryptophan, this CDR3 likely reflects a read error. The V and J genes are TRBV6-2 or TRBV6-3 and TRBJ1-5; 8 positions agree with TRBD1. Per germline, CDR1 MNHEY and CDR2 SVGEGT. The CDR3 extends over 14 amino acids. Trimming took 5 bases from V and 6 from J; bases not matched to a gene: 6. The CDR3 protein is CASSPTGGTQPQHL. CDR3 in DNA: TGTGCCAGCAGTCCCACAGGGGGAACTCAGCCCCAGCATCTT.

This clonotype was seen only a few times. The genes are TRBV24-1 and TRBJ1-6; D unresolved. Germline CDR1 reads KGHDR; CDR2 reads SFDVKD. The CDR3 totals 15 residues. V lost 3 bases and J lost 15, with 20 bases in between. The DNA for the CDR3 is TGTGCCACCAGTGATCCCGGGGAGAGGCCCAGCGTCCTCCACTTT. Translated, it gives CATSDPGERPSVLHF.

There are many counts of this clonotype. V is TRBV7-9 and J is TRBJ2-5; D gene ambiguous. Germline values: CDR1 SEHNR, CDR2 FQNEAQ (reference sequence). Trimming left V 6 bases short and J 2 bases short, with 19 bases between. The CDR3 loop spans 16 amino acids. In nucleotides, the CDR3 is TGTGCCAGCAGACCCCTCAGGTTTGAGAGACAAGAGACCCAGTACTTC. Protein sequence: CASRPLRFERQETQYF.

The chain is built from TRBV10-3 and TRBJ2-7, with D uncertain. CDR3 length: 12 amino acids. Germline V gene data show CDR1 as ENHRY and CDR2 as SYGVKD. V was trimmed by 8 bases and J by 1 base, leaving 9 bases between them. As DNA, the CDR3 is TGTGCCATCTCGGAACAGTCCTACGAGCAGTACTTC. Translated: CAISEQSYEQYF.

In this sample, this clonotype turned up many times. This sequence joins TRBV12-3 or TRBV12-4 and TRBJ2-7; D possibly corresponds to TRBD2 (6 bases). CDR3 length: 12 amino acids. V gave up 5 bases and J gave up 3 bases, with 8 bases separating them. This CDR3 is CASSEDYYEQYF. Written as DNA, the CDR3 is TGTGCCAGCAGTGAGGACTACTACGAGCAGTACTTC.

This clonotype turned up a few times. The CDR3 protein is CASSQDVGTGNSPLHF. The DNA of the CDR3 is TGTGCCAGCAGCCAAGATGTGGGGACGGGTAATTCACCCCTCCACTTT. The chain has TRBV14 and TRBJ1-6, with TRBD1 as a possible D gene (5 bases). V was cut by 0 bases and J by 6 bases, with 12 bases left in between. Germline values: CDR1 SGHDN, CDR2 FVKESK. The length of the CDR3 is 16 residues.

This clonotype has only a few counts. The rearrangement uses TRBV7-3 and TRBJ2-3; no reliable D call. Germline V lookup: CDR1 SGHTA, CDR2 FQGTGA. The CDR3 is made up of 12 amino acids. V was shortened by 6 bases and J by 9 bases, with 13 bases between the two germline ends. Here the CDR3 DNA reads TGTGCCAGCAGTCAGACTCGTGCAACGCAGTATTTT. Residues: CASSQTRATQYF.

The CDR3 DNA is TGTGCCAGCAGCCGACAGATCAATCAGCCCCAGCATTTT. Translating it yields CASSRQINQPQHF. The rearrangement links TRBV7-2 to TRBJ1-5; the D gene is possibly TRBD1 (5 bases). The V and J ends lost 5 bases and 3 bases respectively, with 8 bases between them. This CDR3 contains 13 residues. CDR1 and CDR2 (germline): SGHTA, FQGNSA.

There are many counts of this clonotype. The gene calls are TRBV29-1 and TRBJ2-1; 8 bases line up with TRBD1. The junction had 4 bases not matched to a gene; V was cut back by 2 bases and J by 7 bases. This CDR3 contains 13 residues. The germline V gene encodes CDR1 SQVTM and CDR2 ANQGSEA. Written as DNA, the CDR3 is TGCAGCGTTGAACCGGACAGGGTAAATGAGCAGTTCTTC. It translates to CSVEPDRVNEQFF.

A remark on this clonotype: A much more abundant neighbour one base away suggests this may be a read error. V and J are TRBV4-3 and TRBJ1-2; D ambiguous. This CDR3 comprises 13 residues. Germline CDR1 is LGHNA and CDR2 is YSLEER. V shed 0 bases and J shed 6 bases, with 8 bases lying between them. The CDR3 sequence: CASSQDCGDGYTF. In DNA form, the CDR3 reads TGCGCCAGCAGCCAAGATTGTGGGGATGGCTACACCTTC.

This clonotype was picked up many times. The chain joins TRBV5-1 to TRBJ1-4; D is ambiguous. The length of the CDR3 is 13 residues. The V end was cut by 4 bases, the J end by 8 bases, with 12 bases between. Per germline, CDR1 SGHRS and CDR2 YFSETQ. DNA of the CDR3: TGCGCCAGCAGCCGGAGTGTGGGGGAAAAACTGTTTTTT. The encoded protein is CASSRSVGEKLFF.

This chain connects TRBV5-1 to TRBJ2-6; D gene uncertain. Germline assignment: CDR1 SGHRS and CDR2 YFSETQ. This CDR3 comprises 14 residues. V lost 4 bases, J lost 2 bases, and 7 bases lay in between. CDR3 sequence: CASSPGTGANVLTF. The DNA of the CDR3 is TGCGCCAGCAGCCCGGGCACTGGGGCCAACGTCCTGACTTTC.

Remarks on this clonotype: A much larger clone differs from this one at a single base, so this may be a read error. The CDR3 does not close with the conserved phenylalanine or tryptophan, likely indicating a read error. Here the CDR3 DNA reads TGTGCCAGCAGGGGGACGGGGACAGATGAAACTGAAGCTTTCTCT. Its translation is CASRGTGTDETEAFS. V gene TRBV6-6 combines with J gene TRBJ1-1; 7 bases are shared with TRBD1. The CDR3 length is 15 residues. The ends lost 6 bases at V and 5 bases at J; junction bases unmatched: 12. CDR1 is MNHNY and CDR2 is SVGAGI in the germline V gene (reference sequence).

The chain recombines TRBV20-1 with TRBJ2-4, with 8 nucleotides matching TRBD1. The V gene's germline CDR1 is DFQATT and CDR2 SNEGSKA (reference sequence). CDR3 length: 17 amino acids. J lost 7 bases, V lost 3 bases, and 17 bases had no gene match. CDR3 in amino acids: CSASPRSDRATWNIQYF. In DNA form, the CDR3 reads TGCAGTGCTAGCCCCCGCTCGGACAGGGCGACCTGGAACATTCAGTACTTC.

This chain uses TRBV7-8 with TRBJ1-3, with D tentatively TRBD1 (5 bases). The V end lost 3 bases, the J end lost 4 bases, and 10 bases lay between the germline ends. CDR3 size: 14 residues. Germline V gene lookup returns CDR1 SGHVS and CDR2 FQNEAQ. CDR3 nucleotides: TGTGCCAGCAGCTTCCGCGGGGGGGGAAACACCATATATTTT. This encodes CASSFRGGGNTIYF.

There are many counts of this clonotype. The J gene is TRBJ1-2, the V gene TRBV4-3, with D unresolved. The CDR3 runs 14 residues. Germline V gene data show CDR1 as LGHNA and CDR2 as YSLEER. V shed 0 bases and J shed 8 bases, with 13 bases lying between them. The CDR3 coding sequence is TGCGCCAGCAGCCAAGATTGGGCGGATCGGGGCTACACCTTC. Protein sequence: CASSQDWADRGYTF.

This clonotype was observed many times. The chain joins TRBV7-8 to TRBJ2-1; 10 bases agree with TRBD2. The CDR3 has 16 residues. The V segment lost 1 base and the J segment 9 bases; nucleotides outside the gene matches: 9. The germline V gene encodes CDR1 SGHVS and CDR2 FQNEAQ. CDR3 region: CASSLEFTSGITEQFF. CDR3 in DNA: TGTGCCAGCAGCTTAGAGTTTACTAGCGGGATTACTGAGCAGTTCTTC.

The rearrangement links TRBV10-3 to TRBJ2-1; tentatively, D is TRBD2 (6 bases). CDR1 is ENHRY, CDR2 SYGVKD, per germline. The CDR3 spans 11 residues. V lost 7 bases to trimming and J lost 8 bases, with 9 bases between them. The CDR3 region has the DNA TGTGCCATCACCGGGGGTGATGAGCAGTTCTTC. This codes for CAITGGDEQFF.

Many counts were recorded for this clonotype. This chain links TRBV12-3 or TRBV12-4 with TRBJ2-5; D call uncertain. The CDR3 has 14 amino acids. Deletions cut 4 bases from V and 2 bases from J, with 11 bases between. The CDR3: CASSSPPMQETQYF. CDR3 in DNA: TGTGCCAGCAGTTCGCCCCCTATGCAAGAGACCCAGTACTTC.

The chain joins TRBV28 to TRBJ2-3; 7 bases agree with TRBD2. Germline V lookup: CDR1 MDHEN, CDR2 SYDVKM. V trimming: 4 bases; J trimming: 2 bases; junction bases outside the gene matches: 3. This CDR3 spans 14 amino acids. This chain's CDR3 is CASSSSGITDTQYF. As DNA, the CDR3 is TGTGCCAGCAGTTCCAGCGGGATCACAGATACGCAGTATTTT.